This T cell receptor (beta chain) comes out of a study of regulatory T cells in long-lasting Graves disease. CDR3 length: 15 amino acids. CDR1 LGHDT and CDR2 YNNKEL come from the germline V gene (reference sequence). V was cut by 0 bases and J by 5 bases, with 13 bases left in between. The time point denotes: newly diagnosed GD, antithyroid drugs for less than 3 months. Construction of the TCR library relied on RNA isolated from PBMCs. Study-wide results and caveats: With persistent disease, TRBV28, TRBJ1-2 and TRBJ2-5 were the favored segments.

This clonotype appeared many times. Its target is unknown. Both iRepertoire HTBI primers and Arm-PCR of CDR3 regions were used to build the TCR beta libraries. TCRdb re-called the multiplex PCR reads through MiXCR, storing one row per CDR3 protein. The table shows roughly 400,000 distinct CDR3 sequences, with about 16% occurring only once. These data were also filed under a second study, of T cells in Graves' hyperthyroidism and ophthalmopathy.

The sequence was collected from a young woman with Graves disease. The chain employs TRBV3-1 and TRBJ2-5, with D perhaps TRBD1 (5 bases). Sequenced here: peripheral blood mononuclear cells (PBMCs), sampled at new diagnosis, from a patient treated with antithyroid drugs. CDR3 amino acids: CASSQDSGIHETQYF. In DNA, the CDR3 is TGTGCCAGCAGCCAAGACTCAGGGATCCACGAGACCCAGTACTTC.